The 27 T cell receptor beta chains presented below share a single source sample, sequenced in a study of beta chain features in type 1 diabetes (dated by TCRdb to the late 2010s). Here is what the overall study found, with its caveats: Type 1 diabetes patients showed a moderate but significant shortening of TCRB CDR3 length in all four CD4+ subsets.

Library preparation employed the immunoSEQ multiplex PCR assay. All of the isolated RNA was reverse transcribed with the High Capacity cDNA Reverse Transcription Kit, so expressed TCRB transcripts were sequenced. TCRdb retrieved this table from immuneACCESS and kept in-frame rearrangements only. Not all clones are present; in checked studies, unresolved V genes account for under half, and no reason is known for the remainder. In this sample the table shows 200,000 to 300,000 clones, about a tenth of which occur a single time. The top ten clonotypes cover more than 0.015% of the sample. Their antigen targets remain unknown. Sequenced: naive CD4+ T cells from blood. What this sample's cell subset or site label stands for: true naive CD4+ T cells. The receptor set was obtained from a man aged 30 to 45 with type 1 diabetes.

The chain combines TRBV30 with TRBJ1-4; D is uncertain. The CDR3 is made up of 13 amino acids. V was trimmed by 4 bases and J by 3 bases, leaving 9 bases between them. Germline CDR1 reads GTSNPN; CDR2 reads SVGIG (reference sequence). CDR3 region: CAWMRTANEKLFF. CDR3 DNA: TGTGCCTGGATGCGAACCGCTAATGAAAAACTGTTTTTT. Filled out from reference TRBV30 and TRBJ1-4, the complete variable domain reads SQTIHQWPATLVQPVGSPLSLECTVEGTSNPNLYWYRQAAGRGLQLLFYSVGIGQISSEVPQNLSASRPQDRQFILSSKKLLLSDSGFYLCAWMRTANEKLFFGSGTQLSVL.

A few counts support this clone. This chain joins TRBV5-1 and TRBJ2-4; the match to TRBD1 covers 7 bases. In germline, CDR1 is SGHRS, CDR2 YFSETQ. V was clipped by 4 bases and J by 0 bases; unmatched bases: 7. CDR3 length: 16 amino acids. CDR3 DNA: TGCGCCAGCAGCCTAGGGACAGTTCTAGCCAAAAACATTCAGTACTTC. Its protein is CASSLGTVLAKNIQYF.

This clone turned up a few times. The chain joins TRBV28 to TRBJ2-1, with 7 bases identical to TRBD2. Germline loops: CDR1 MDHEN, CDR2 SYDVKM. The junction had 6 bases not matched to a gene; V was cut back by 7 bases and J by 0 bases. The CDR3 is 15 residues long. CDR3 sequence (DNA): TGTGCCAGCAAGCCGGGGGGTCCCTCCTACAATGAGCAGTTCTTC. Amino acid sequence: CASKPGGPSYNEQFF.

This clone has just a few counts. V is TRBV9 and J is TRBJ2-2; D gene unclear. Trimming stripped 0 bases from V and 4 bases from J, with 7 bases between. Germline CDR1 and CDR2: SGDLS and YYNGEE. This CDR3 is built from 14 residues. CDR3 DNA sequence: TGTGCCAGCAGCGTAGTCTCGGGCACCGGGGAGCTGTTTTTT. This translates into CASSVVSGTGELFF. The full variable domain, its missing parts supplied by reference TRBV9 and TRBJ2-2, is DSGVTQTPKHLITATGQRVTLRCSPRSGDLSVYWYQQSLDQGLQFLIQYYNGEERAKGNILERFSAQQFPDLHSELNLSSLELGDSALYFCASSVVSGTGELFFGEGSRLTVL.

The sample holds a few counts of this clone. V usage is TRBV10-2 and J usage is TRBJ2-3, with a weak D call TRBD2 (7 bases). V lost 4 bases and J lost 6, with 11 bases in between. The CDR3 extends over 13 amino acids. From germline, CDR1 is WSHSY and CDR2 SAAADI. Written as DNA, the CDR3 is TGCGCCAGCAGTGCCGCGGGGGCGGATACGCAGTATTTT. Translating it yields CASSAAGADTQYF.

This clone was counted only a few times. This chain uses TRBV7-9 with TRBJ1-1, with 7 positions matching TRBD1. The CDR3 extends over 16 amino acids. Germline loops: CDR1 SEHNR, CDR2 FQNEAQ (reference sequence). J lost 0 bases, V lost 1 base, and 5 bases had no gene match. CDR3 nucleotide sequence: TGTGCCAGCAGCTTAGTAACAGGGGCCCTGAACACTGAAGCTTTCTTT. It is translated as CASSLVTGALNTEAFF.

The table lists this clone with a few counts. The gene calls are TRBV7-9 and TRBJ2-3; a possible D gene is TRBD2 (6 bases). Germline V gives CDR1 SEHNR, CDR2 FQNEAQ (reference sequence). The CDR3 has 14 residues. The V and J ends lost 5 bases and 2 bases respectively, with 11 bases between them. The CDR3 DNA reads TGTGCCAGCAGCCCCCGCGGGGCCACAGATACGCAGTATTTT. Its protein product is CASSPRGATDTQYF. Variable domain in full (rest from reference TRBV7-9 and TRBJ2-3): DTGVSQNPRHKITKRGQNVTFRCDPISEHNRLYWYRQTLGQGPEFLTYFQNEAQLEKSRLLSDRFSAERPKGSFSTLEIQRTEQGDSAMYLCASSPRGATDTQYFGPGTRLTVL.

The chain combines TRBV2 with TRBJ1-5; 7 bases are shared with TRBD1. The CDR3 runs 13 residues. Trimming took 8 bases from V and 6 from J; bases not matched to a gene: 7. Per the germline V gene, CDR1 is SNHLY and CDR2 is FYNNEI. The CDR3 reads CASSRQGSQPQHF. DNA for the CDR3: TGTGCCAGCTCCCGACAGGGCAGTCAGCCCCAGCATTTT. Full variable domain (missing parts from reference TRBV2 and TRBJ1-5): EPEVTQTPSHQVTQMGQEVILRCVPISNHLYFYWYRQILGQKVEFLVSFYNNEISEKSEIFDDQFSVERPDGSNFTLKIRSTKLEDSAMYFCASSRQGSQPQHFGDGTRLSIL.

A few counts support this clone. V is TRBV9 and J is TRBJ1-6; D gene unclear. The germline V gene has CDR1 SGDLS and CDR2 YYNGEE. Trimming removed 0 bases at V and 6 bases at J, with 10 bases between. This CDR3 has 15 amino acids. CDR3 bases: TGTGCCAGCAGCGTAGAAGGAGGGATTAATTCACCCCTCCACTTT. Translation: CASSVEGGINSPLHF.

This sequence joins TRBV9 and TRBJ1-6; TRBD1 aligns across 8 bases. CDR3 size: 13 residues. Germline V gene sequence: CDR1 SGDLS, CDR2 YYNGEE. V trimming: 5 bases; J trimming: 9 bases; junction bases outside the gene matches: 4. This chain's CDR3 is CASRGTGVSPLHF. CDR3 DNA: TGTGCCAGCAGAGGGACAGGAGTTTCACCCCTCCACTTT.

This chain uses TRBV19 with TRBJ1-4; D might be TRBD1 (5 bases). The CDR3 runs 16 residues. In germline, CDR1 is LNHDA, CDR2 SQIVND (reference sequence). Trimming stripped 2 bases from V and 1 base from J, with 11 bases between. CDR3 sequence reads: CASSITPQGTNEKLFF. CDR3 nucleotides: TGTGCCAGTAGTATAACCCCTCAGGGAACTAATGAAAAACTGTTTTTT. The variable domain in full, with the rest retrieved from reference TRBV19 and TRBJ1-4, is DGGITQSPKYLFRKEGQNVTLSCEQNLNHDAMYWYRQDPGQGLRLIYYSQIVNDFQKGDIAEGYSVSREKKESFPLTVTSAQKNPTAFYLCASSITPQGTNEKLFFGSGTQLSVL.

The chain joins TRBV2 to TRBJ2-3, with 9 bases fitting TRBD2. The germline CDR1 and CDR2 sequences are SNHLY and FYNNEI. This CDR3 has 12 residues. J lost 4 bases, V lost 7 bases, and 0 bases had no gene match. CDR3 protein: CASIAGADTQYF. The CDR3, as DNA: TGTGCCAGCATAGCGGGGGCAGATACGCAGTATTTT.

The chain's CDR3 is CASRPGEGFRGNQPQHF. CDR3 in DNA: TGTGCCAGCAGACCCGGGGAAGGGTTTAGGGGCAATCAGCCCCAGCATTTT. This rearrangement joins TRBV27 to TRBJ1-5; D gene unclear. CDR3 length: 17 amino acids. Germline-derived CDR1 and CDR2 are MNHEY and SMNVEV (reference sequence). Deletions cut 6 bases from V and 2 bases from J, with 20 bases between.

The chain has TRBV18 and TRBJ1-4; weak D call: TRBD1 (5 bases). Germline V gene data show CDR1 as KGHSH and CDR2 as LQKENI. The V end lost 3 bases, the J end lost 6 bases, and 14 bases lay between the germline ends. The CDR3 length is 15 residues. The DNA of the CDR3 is TGTGCCAGCTCACCGCGTGGGGGGAGTGATGAAAAACTGTTTTTT. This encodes CASSPRGGSDEKLFF.

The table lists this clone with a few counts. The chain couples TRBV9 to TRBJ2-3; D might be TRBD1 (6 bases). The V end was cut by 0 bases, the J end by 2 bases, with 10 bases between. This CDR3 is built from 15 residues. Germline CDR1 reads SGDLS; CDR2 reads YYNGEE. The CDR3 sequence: CASSVDRENTDTQYF. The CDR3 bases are TGTGCCAGCAGCGTAGACAGGGAAAACACAGATACGCAGTATTTT.

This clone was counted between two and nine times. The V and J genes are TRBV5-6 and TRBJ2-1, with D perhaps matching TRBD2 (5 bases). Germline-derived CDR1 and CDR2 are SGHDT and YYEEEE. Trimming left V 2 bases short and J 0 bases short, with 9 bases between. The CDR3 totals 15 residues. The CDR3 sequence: CASSFTGSSYNEQFF. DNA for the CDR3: TGTGCCAGCAGCTTTACGGGGAGCTCCTACAATGAGCAGTTCTTC.

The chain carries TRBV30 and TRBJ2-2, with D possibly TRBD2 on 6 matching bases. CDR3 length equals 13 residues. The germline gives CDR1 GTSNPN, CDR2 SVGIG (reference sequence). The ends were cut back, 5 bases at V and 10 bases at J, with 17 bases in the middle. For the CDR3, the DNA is TGTGCCTGGGAAATTGCGGGATTCCAGGAGCTGTTTTTT. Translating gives CAWEIAGFQELFF.

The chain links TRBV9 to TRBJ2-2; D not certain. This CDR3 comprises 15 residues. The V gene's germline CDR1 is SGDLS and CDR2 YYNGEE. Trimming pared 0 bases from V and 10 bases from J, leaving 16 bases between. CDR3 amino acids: CASSVGLLDRPELFF. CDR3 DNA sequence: TGTGCCAGCAGCGTAGGACTGCTCGACCGTCCGGAGCTGTTTTTT.

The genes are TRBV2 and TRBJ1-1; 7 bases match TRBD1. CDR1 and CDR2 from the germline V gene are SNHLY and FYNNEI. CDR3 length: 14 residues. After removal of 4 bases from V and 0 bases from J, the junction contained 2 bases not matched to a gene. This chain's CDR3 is CASSGGQLNTEAFF. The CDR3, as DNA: TGTGCCAGCAGTGGGGGACAGTTGAACACTGAAGCTTTCTTT.

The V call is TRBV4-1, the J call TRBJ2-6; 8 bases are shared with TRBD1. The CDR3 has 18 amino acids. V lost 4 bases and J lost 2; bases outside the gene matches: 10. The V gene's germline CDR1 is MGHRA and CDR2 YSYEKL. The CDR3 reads CASSREGDRTAGANVLTF. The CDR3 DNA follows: TGCGCCAGCAGCCGAGAGGGGGACAGGACGGCTGGGGCCAACGTCCTGACTTTC.

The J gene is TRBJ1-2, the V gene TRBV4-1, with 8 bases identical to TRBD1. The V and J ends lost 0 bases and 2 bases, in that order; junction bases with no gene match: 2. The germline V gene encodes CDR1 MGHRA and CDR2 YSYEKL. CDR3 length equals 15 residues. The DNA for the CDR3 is TGCGCCAGCAGCCAAGATCGGACAGGGAACTATGGCTACACCTTC. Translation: CASSQDRTGNYGYTF.

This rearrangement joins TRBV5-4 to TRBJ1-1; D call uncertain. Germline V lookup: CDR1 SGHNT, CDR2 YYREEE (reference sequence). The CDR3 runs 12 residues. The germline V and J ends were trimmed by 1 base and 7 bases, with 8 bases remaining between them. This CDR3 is CASSLIRSEAFF. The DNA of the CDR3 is TGTGCCAGCAGCTTGATCCGGAGTGAAGCTTTCTTT.

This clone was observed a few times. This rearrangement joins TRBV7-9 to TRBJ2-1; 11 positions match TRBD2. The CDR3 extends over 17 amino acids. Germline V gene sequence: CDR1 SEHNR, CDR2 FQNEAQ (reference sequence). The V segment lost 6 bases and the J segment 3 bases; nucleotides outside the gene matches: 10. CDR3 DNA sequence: TGTGCCAGCAGGCCTCAGGGACTAGCGGACCACTACAATGAGCAGTTCTTC. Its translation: CASRPQGLADHYNEQFF.

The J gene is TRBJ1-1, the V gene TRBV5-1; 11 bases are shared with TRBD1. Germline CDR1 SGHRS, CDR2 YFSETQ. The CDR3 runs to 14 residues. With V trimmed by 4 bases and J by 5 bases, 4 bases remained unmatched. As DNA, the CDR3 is TGCGCCAGCAGCGACGGACAGGGGGCAACTGAAGCTTTCTTT. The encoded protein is CASSDGQGATEAFF.

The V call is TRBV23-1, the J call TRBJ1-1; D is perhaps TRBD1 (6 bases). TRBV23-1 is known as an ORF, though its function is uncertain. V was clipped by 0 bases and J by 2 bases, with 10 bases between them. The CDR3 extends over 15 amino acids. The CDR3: CASSQSKGTNTEAFF. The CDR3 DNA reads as TGCGCCAGCAGTCAATCGAAAGGGACAAACACTGAAGCTTTCTTT.

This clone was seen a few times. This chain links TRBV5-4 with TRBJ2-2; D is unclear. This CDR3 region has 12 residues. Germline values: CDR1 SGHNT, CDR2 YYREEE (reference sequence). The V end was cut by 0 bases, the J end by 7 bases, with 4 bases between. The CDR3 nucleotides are TGTGCCAGCAGCTTGGGTAACGGGGAGCTGTTTTTT. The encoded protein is CASSLGNGELFF.

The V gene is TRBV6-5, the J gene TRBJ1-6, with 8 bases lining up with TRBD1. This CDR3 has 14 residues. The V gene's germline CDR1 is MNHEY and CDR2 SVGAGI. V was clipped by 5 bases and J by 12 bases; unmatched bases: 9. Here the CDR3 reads CASSLQTQGEPLHF. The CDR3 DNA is TGTGCCAGCAGTCTGCAGACACAGGGGGAACCCCTCCACTTT.